Described below is a single T cell receptor (beta chain) sequence and its context. This record belongs to a study of OX40 agonist ivuxolimab in advanced cancers. Generated by immunoSEQ multiplex PCR, the TCRdb table keeps only in-frame clones and is missing some. The table shows 100,000 or so clones, with 75% to 95% occurring only once. The CDR3 extends over 17 amino acids. After removal of 0 bases from V and 4 bases from J, the junction contained 10 bases not matched to a gene. Germline CDR1 and CDR2: SGHDN and FVKESK. The receptor comes from an adult with an advanced solid tumor such as melanoma, head and neck, liver or kidney cancer. The genes are TRBV14 and TRBJ2-3, with 7 bases matching TRBD2. Sample: CD4+ or CD8+ T cells sorted from blood, taken in a trial of the OX40 agonist ivuxolimab. Written as DNA, the CDR3 is TGTGCCAGCAGCCAAGATTGGAGCGGGGAGAGGGCAGATACGCAGTATTTT. Translation: CASSQDWSGERADTQYF. The full variable domain, with the rest looked up from reference TRBV14 and TRBJ2-3, is EAGVTQFPSHSVIEKGQTVTLRCDPISGHDNLYWYRRVMGKEIKFLLHFVKESKQDESGMPNNRFLAERTGGTYSTLKVQPAELEDSGVYFCASSQDWSGERADTQYFGPGTRLTVL.